This T cell receptor (beta chain) came from a study of cytomegalovirus exposure and HLA in healthy donors. The germline V gene has CDR1 MNHNS and CDR2 SASEGT. This CDR3 region has 14 residues. V lost 2 bases and J lost 0, with 7 bases in between. Primers included in the PCR were 60 Vbeta and 13 Jbeta primers. Profiled with immunoSEQ multiplex PCR; TCRdb holds only in-frame clones, not every one. The sample includes some 150,000 clones, 70% to 80% of them seen just once. V gene TRBV6-1 combines with J gene TRBJ1-2; the D is unclear. The receptor was isolated from a woman aged 60-75 years in good health and CMV-seropositive. Material for sequencing was PBMCs. The CDR3 DNA follows: TGTGCCAGCAGTGAAACGGACTCTAACTATGGCTACACCTTC. Translating gives CASSETDSNYGYTF.